This note documents a single T cell receptor beta chain sequence. V dropped 2 bases and J dropped 5 bases, with 7 bases sitting between them. Per the germline V gene, CDR1 is SGHDT and CDR2 is YYEEEE. The CDR3 extends over 12 amino acids. The data were taken from a study of blood T cell repertoires in COVID-19. The wider study: Samples representing acute and convalescent COVID-19 were sourced from the United States, Italy and Spain. In each case, the material was cDNA or gDNA derived from T cells, B-cell-depleted T cells, or PBMCs.

In the original workflow: The assay estimated nucleated cells by amplifying reference gene primers. Method: immunoSEQ multiplex PCR; TCRdb's copy keeps in-frame clones and lacks some. D and trimming come from the DNA, and the V and J calls and clone size come from that table. The table records almost 85,000 clones, approximately 82% of them present only once. The clonotype originates from an older man with active or convalescent COVID-19. The J gene is TRBJ1-1, the V gene TRBV5-6; TRBD1 is a possible D gene (6 bases). The material sequenced was peripheral blood. The CDR3 DNA follows: TGTGCCAGCAGCTTCCAGGGGACTGAAGCTTTCTTT. Translation gives CASSFQGTEAFF.